This T cell receptor beta chain was obtained from a study of technical replicates of blood from several donors. Germline V lookup: CDR1 SGDLS, CDR2 YYNGEE. This CDR3 is 14 amino acids long. V was shortened by 3 bases and J by 4 bases, with 10 bases between the two germline ends. Some clones are missing from TCRdb's copy, which holds only in-frame ones; the method was immunoSEQ multiplex PCR. The sample shows around 100,000 clones, around 96% of them seen only once. The origin of this receptor is a human donor in good health. Sequencing was performed on T cells isolated from PBMCs. V is TRBV9 and J is TRBJ2-2, with D perhaps matching TRBD2 (5 bases). The CDR3 DNA follows: TGTGCCAGCAGCGAGGACTGGTTCACCGGGGAGCTGTTTTTT. Translating gives CASSEDWFTGELFF.